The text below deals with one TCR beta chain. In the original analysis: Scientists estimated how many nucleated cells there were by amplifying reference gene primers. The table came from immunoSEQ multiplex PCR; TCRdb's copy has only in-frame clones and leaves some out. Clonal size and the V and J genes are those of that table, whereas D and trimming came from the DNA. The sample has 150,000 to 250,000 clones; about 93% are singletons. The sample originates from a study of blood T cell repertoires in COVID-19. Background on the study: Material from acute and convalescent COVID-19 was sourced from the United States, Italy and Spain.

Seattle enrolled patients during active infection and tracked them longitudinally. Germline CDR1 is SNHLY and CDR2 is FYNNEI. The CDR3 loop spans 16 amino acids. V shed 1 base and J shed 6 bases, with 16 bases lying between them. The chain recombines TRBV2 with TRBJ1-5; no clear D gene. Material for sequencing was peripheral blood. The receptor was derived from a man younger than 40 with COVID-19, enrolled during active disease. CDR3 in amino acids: CASSEGLGRLSQPQHF. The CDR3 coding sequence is TGTGCCAGCAGTGAAGGTCTCGGCAGGCTCAGTCAGCCCCAGCATTTT. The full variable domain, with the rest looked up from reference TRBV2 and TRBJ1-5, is EPEVTQTPSHQVTQMGQEVILRCVPISNHLYFYWYRQILGQKVEFLVSFYNNEISEKSEIFDDQFSVERPDGSNFTLKIRSTKLEDSAMYFCASSEGLGRLSQPQHFGDGTRLSIL.